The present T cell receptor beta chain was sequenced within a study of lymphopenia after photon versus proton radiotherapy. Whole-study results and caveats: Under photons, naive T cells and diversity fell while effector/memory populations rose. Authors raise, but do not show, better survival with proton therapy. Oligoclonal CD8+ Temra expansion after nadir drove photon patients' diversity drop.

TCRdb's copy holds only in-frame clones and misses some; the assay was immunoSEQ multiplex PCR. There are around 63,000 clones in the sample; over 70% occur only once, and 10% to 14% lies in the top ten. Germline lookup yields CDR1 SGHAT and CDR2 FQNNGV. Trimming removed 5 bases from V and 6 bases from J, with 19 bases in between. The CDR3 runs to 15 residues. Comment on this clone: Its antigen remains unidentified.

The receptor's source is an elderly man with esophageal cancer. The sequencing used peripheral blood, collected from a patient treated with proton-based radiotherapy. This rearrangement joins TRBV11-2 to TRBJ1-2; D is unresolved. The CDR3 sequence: CASSTPRRLGDGYTF. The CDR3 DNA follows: TGTGCCAGCAGCACGCCCAGGCGCCTTGGGGATGGCTACACCTTC.